The 12 T cell receptor beta chains below come from one sample, sequenced in a study of human T cells and chemical hapten exposure. TCRdb fed the RACE reads into MiXCR, producing one record per CDR3 protein. The sample carries approximately 50,000 distinct CDR3 sequences, more than 9% recorded once. Sample time point: pre-sensitization, week 0. Treatment indicated: therapeutic diphenylcyclopropenone sensitization with weekly scalp DPC. The template was total RNA from unfractionated whole blood. The sequences come from whole blood, collected in connection with sensitization to the hapten diphenylcyclopropenone (DPC). The receptors shown here come from a woman aged 25-40 years with alopecia areata. Some clones in this sample may be carry-over from other donors' samples.

This clonotype occurred many times. This chain connects TRBV6-2 or TRBV6-3 to TRBJ1-6, with D possibly being TRBD1 (5 bases). The CDR3 has 14 amino acids. Germline V CDR1 and CDR2: MNHEY, SVGEGT. The V and J ends lost 6 bases and 7 bases respectively, with 13 bases between them. As DNA, the CDR3 is TGTGCCAGCAGAGGGAGCAGGGAGAATTCACCCCTCCACTTT. Translated, it gives CASRGSRENSPLHF.

This clonotype appeared many times. The chain joins TRBV18 to TRBJ1-1; the D gene is possibly TRBD1 (5 bases). Trimming cost V 4 bases and J 0 bases, with 9 bases left between them. The germline gives CDR1 KGHSH, CDR2 LQKENI. CDR3 length: 14 amino acids. The CDR3 here is CASSLEGMNTEAFF. The CDR3 bases are TGTGCCAGCTCACTCGAGGGGATGAACACTGAAGCTTTCTTT. The full variable domain, completed using reference TRBV18 and TRBJ1-1, is NAGVMQNPRHLVRRRGQEARLRCSPMKGHSHVYWYRQLPEEGLKFMVYLQKENIIDESGMPKERFSAEFPKEGPSILRIQQVVRGDSAAYFCASSLEGMNTEAFFGQGTRLTVV.

In the case of this clonotype: This sequence may be a read error, since a much larger clone differs from it by one base. CDR3 residues: CASSEGQGRYYGYTF. In DNA form, the CDR3 reads TGTGCCAGCAGTGAGGGACAGGGTCGCTACTATGGCTACACCTTC. This rearrangement joins TRBV2 to TRBJ1-2; 9 bases fit TRBD1. Germline CDR1 and CDR2: SNHLY and FYNNEI. V lost 3 bases, J lost 3 bases, and 5 bases stayed unmatched. The CDR3 covers 15 residues.

As to this clonotype: A clone one base away is much larger, so this may be a read error. A read error is likely, as this CDR3 ends without the conserved phenylalanine or tryptophan. This chain uses TRBV27 with TRBJ2-3, with no clear D. Trimming took off 3 bases at V and 2 bases at J, with 6 bases between the two ends. The CDR3 runs 13 residues. CDR1 is MNHEY and CDR2 is SMNVEV in the germline V gene (reference sequence). The CDR3 protein is CASSFGHTDTQYC. The CDR3 DNA reads TGTGCCAGCAGTTTCGGGCACACAGATACGCAGTATTGT.

This clonotype was recorded many times. CDR3 nucleotide sequence: TGTGCCAGCAGTCCCAACCTAGGGACGGCCATGGGAGAGCAGTACTTC. Amino acid sequence: CASSPNLGTAMGEQYF. The genes are TRBV12-3 or TRBV12-4 and TRBJ2-7; either TRBD1 or TRBD2 may fit D (5 bases each). CDR3 length equals 16 residues. V was clipped by 5 bases and J by 7 bases, with 24 bases between them.

The chain carries TRBV6-6 and TRBJ1-2, with 7 bases fitting TRBD1. The CDR3 runs 13 residues. V shed 10 bases and J 2 bases; nucleotides not matched to a gene: 7. CDR1 is MNHNY and CDR2 is SVGAGI in the germline V gene (reference sequence). The DNA for the CDR3 is TGTGCCACCCAACAGGGGACCAACTATGGCTACACCTTC. This codes for CATQQGTNYGYTF.

This clonotype was seen only a few times. The chain carries TRBV6-2 or TRBV6-3 and TRBJ1-6, with D possibly matching TRBD1 (5 bases). V shed 7 bases and J shed 9 bases, with 16 bases lying between them. The CDR3 sequence is 14 residues long. Per germline, CDR1 MNHEY and CDR2 SVGEGT. In nucleotides, the CDR3 is TGTGCCAGCACCAAAGGGGCGGGCAGTTCACCCCTCCACTTT. It specifies CASTKGAGSSPLHF.

The V gene is TRBV4-3, the J gene TRBJ1-1; D is unresolved. V lost 3 bases to trimming and J lost 1 base, with 9 bases between them. Germline CDR1 is LGHNA and CDR2 is YSLEER. This CDR3 is built from 14 residues. CDR3 loop: CASSQLETNTEAFF. The CDR3 coding sequence is TGCGCCAGCAGCCAGTTGGAGACGAACACTGAAGCTTTCTTT.

This clonotype appeared a few times. The V and J genes are TRBV6-6 and TRBJ2-3, with TRBD2 matching 9 bases. CDR1 and CDR2 (germline): MNHNY, SVGAGI (reference sequence). The trim removed 2 bases at V and 0 bases at J, leaving 9 bases unmatched. This CDR3 has 18 amino acids. The CDR3 DNA reads as TGTGCCAGCAGTTACGAGGTAGCGGGGGCCCAGAGCACAGATACGCAGTATTTT. Encoded protein: CASSYEVAGAQSTDTQYF.

This clonotype was seen many times. V usage is TRBV12-3 or TRBV12-4 and J usage is TRBJ1-1, with 7 positions matching TRBD1. The ends lost 0 bases at V and 1 base at J; junction bases unmatched: 5. The CDR3 runs to 16 residues. The CDR3 reads CASSLAQGVANTEAFF. CDR3 in DNA: TGTGCCAGCAGTTTAGCTCAGGGGGTTGCGAACACTGAAGCTTTCTTT.

This clonotype was seen repeatedly, ten times or more. The chain carries TRBV4-3 and TRBJ2-7; 7 positions match TRBD1. CDR3 length: 16 amino acids. V gave up 3 bases and J gave up 0 bases; unmatched junction bases: 8. Germline lookup yields CDR1 LGHNA and CDR2 YSLEER. In nucleotides, the CDR3 is TGCGCCAGCAGCCACGACAGGGCATTGCCCTCCTACGAGCAGTACTTC. Amino acid sequence: CASSHDRALPSYEQYF.

This rearrangement joins TRBV28 to TRBJ2-7; maybe TRBD1 (5 bases). The CDR3 extends over 14 amino acids. The V gene lost 3 bases and the J gene lost 3 bases, with 12 bases spanning the gap. In germline, CDR1 is MDHEN, CDR2 SYDVKM. Here the CDR3 reads CASSFPRANYEQYF. In nucleotides, the CDR3 is TGTGCCAGCAGTTTCCCCAGGGCCAACTACGAGCAGTACTTC.